The entry below gives a single T cell receptor beta chain sequence along with its context. Antigen: not known. This PCR relied on a set of 60 Vbeta primers and 13 Jbeta primers. Method: immunoSEQ multiplex PCR; TCRdb's copy keeps in-frame clones and lacks some. Here the sample spans approximately 120,000 clones, over 60% being singletons. These data belong to a study of cytomegalovirus exposure and HLA in healthy donors. For the study at large: Assignment to the Caucasian-associated ancestry cluster applied to approximately 80% of the approximately 360 genotyped donors. Regarding the study as a whole: Roughly even sequencing depth across donors was the assumption behind the presence/absence analyses. Some TCR beta chains (approximately 180 of them) were listed as cytomegalovirus-associated.

Germline loops: CDR1 SGHTA, CDR2 FQGNSA. The V and J ends lost 5 bases and 5 bases, in that order; junction bases with no gene match: 5. The length of the CDR3 is 14 residues. This clonotype was sampled from a woman between 40 and 55 years old in good health and CMV-seronegative. The sequenced sample was PBMCs. The chain employs TRBV7-2 and TRBJ2-7; 11 bases map to TRBD2. CDR3 coding DNA: TGTGCCAGCAGCCTTCCGACTAGCGGGGACGAGCAGTACTTC. Translation: CASSLPTSGDEQYF.